Listed below are T cell receptor beta chains from one sample, sequenced in a study of cytomegalovirus exposure and HLA in healthy donors. Method: immunoSEQ multiplex PCR; TCRdb's copy keeps in-frame clones and lacks some. The profile shows some 110,000 clones, 60% to 85% of them singletons. Sequencing used PBMCs. The receptors here all came from a male donor in good health and CMV-seropositive. CDR3s leave out the opening cysteine and the closing phenylalanine or tryptophan.

J gene: TRBJ1-6; V gene: TRBV14; CDR3 protein: ASSHRTSESPLH
J gene: TRBJ2-7; V gene: TRBV7-2; CDR3 protein: ASSGTAGVGEQY
J gene: TRBJ2-3; V gene: TRBV25-1; CDR3 protein: ASSVPSGGAGDTQY
J gene: TRBJ1-1; V gene: TRBV5-1; CDR3 protein: ASSLVGDSLGNTEAF
J gene: TRBJ2-3; V gene: TRBV5-1; CDR3 protein: ASSPRGNIDTQY
J gene: TRBJ2-4; V gene: TRBV4-3; CDR3 protein: ASSQETSGRLNIQY
J gene: TRBJ2-1; V gene: TRBV14; CDR3 protein: ASSQGSGRVVYEQF
J gene: TRBJ2-1; V gene: TRBV27; CDR3 protein: ASSLGGRGSNEQF
J gene: TRBJ1-1; V gene: TRBV19; CDR3 protein: ASSPGDRVLYEAF
J gene: TRBJ2-1; V gene: TRBV19; CDR3 protein: ASSGLSERIDNEQF
J gene: TRBJ1-1; V gene: TRBV5-5; CDR3 protein: ASSLNAQRQGPNTEAF
J gene: TRBJ2-7; V gene: TRBV28; CDR3 protein: ASSLGQGVSYEQY
J gene: TRBJ2-1; V gene: TRBV4-3; CDR3 protein: ASSPTGLGGNEQF
J gene: TRBJ1-1; V gene: TRBV15; CDR3 protein: ATSRTGGPEAF
J gene: TRBJ2-3; V gene: TRBV6-4; CDR3 protein: ASSDAGGPDTQY
J gene: TRBJ1-1; V gene: TRBV5-1; CDR3 protein: ASSLGSGRMNTEAF
J gene: TRBJ1-1; V gene: TRBV7-3; CDR3 protein: ASSSGQGNTEAF
J gene: TRBJ2-1; V gene: TRBV27; CDR3 protein: ASSLGGRLLSSSYNEQF
J gene: NA; V gene: TRBV2; CDR3 protein: ASSEGQGAVGEQY
J gene: TRBJ2-7; V gene: TRBV28; CDR3 protein: ASSFEASGRAVVH
J gene: TRBJ1-2; V gene: TRBV9; CDR3 protein: ASSAQGAIGYT
J gene: TRBJ2-7; V gene: TRBV18; CDR3 protein: ASSPGLARYEQY
J gene: TRBJ2-2; V gene: TRBV28; CDR3 protein: ASSSPGRGTGELF
J gene: TRBJ2-7; V gene: TRBV29-1; CDR3 protein: SGKGAGGSYEQY
J gene: TRBJ1-1; V gene: TRBV27; CDR3 protein: ASSLGLVNTEAF
J gene: TRBJ2-1; V gene: TRBV7-2; CDR3 protein: ASSLARGNAWQF
J gene: TRBJ2-5; V gene: TRBV5-6; CDR3 protein: ASSWGTGGRETQY
J gene: TRBJ2-5; V gene: TRBV19; CDR3 protein: ASSDGTSGNQETQY
J gene: TRBJ2-3; V gene: TRBV7-3; CDR3 protein: ASSLLGGSTDTQY
J gene: TRBJ1-1; V gene: TRBV28; CDR3 protein: ASSLYAGNAEAF
J gene: TRBJ2-5; V gene: TRBV10-3; CDR3 protein: AISESGAQETQY
J gene: TRBJ2-2; V gene: TRBV5-1; CDR3 protein: ASSFQGVKGTGELF
J gene: TRBJ2-7; V gene: TRBV5-1; CDR3 protein: ASSLGAGQY
J gene: TRBJ2-7; V gene: TRBV7-9; CDR3 protein: SSSFPGLAGPYEQY
J gene: TRBJ1-1; V gene: TRBV19; CDR3 protein: ASSISQGPEAF
J gene: TRBJ2-7; V gene: TRBV30; CDR3 protein: AWSGGHPRSYEQY
J gene: TRBJ2-7; V gene: TRBV10-3; CDR3 protein: AISAHESGGGTARYEQY
J gene: TRBJ2-7; V gene: TRBV11-2; CDR3 protein: ASSLVDRATYEQY
J gene: TRBJ2-7; V gene: TRBV19; CDR3 protein: ATRRGTRQGDEQY
J gene: TRBJ2-7; V gene: TRBV18; CDR3 protein: ASSPTLGGAVYEQY
J gene: TRBJ2-7; V gene: TRBV7-2; CDR3 protein: ASSLGAGSIYEQY
J gene: TRBJ1-2; V gene: TRBV28; CDR3 protein: ASSLGGTHYGYT